This T cell receptor (beta chain) was identified in a study of blood T cell repertoires in COVID-19. About the research overall: Samples representing acute and convalescent COVID-19 were sourced from the United States, Italy and Spain. From T cells, B-cell-depleted T cells, or PBMCs came the material, which was cDNA or gDNA.

In the original workflow: Reference gene primer amplification yielded estimated nucleated cell counts. Some clones are missing from TCRdb's copy, which holds only in-frame ones; the method was immunoSEQ multiplex PCR. Clonal size and the V and J genes are those of that table, whereas D and trimming came from the DNA. This table has 150,000 to 200,000 clones, approximately 91% appearing once. Germline V lookup: CDR1 SGHTA, CDR2 FQGNSA. The junction had 13 bases not matched to a gene; V was cut back by 0 bases and J by 8 bases. This CDR3 region has 18 residues. The J gene is TRBJ2-1, the V gene TRBV7-2; 10 nucleotides align to TRBD2. This TCR came from a man aged 18 to 30 with acute or convalescent COVID-19. The sample comprised peripheral blood. CDR3 sequence reads: CASSLAGKRGGIVDEQFF. CDR3 bases: TGTGCCAGCAGCTTAGCAGGGAAGCGGGGGGGCATTGTCGATGAGCAGTTCTTC. Full variable domain (rest looked up from reference TRBV7-2 and TRBJ2-1): GAGVSQSPSNKVTEKGKDVELRCDPISGHTALYWYRQSLGQGLEFLIYFQGNSAPDKSGLPSDRFSAERTGGSVSTLTIQRTQQEDSAVYLCASSLAGKRGGIVDEQFFGPGTRLTVL.